A selection of T cell receptor beta chains follows, all from one sample in a study of T-cell memory formation after mild COVID-19. MiXCR, run by TCRdb on the 5' RACE reads, gives a single entry per CDR3 protein. The data contain 350,000 or so distinct CDR3 sequences, 20% to 25% of them singletons. The specimen sequenced was PBMCs or a T cell subset sorted from them (not recorded which). These TCRs come from a young man who had mild COVID-19 (a few samples of this study predate the infection). Cell type and time point are not known. CDR3s include the opening cysteine and the closing phenylalanine or tryptophan. Fields, in order: V gene, J gene, clone size, D gene, CDR3 protein, CDR3 DNA. The D gene is left open where the match is weak. Rows may omit the clone size; those that give it use once, few, many or a size class.

>TRBV6-5|TRBJ1-2|NA|NA
CASRQGVYGYTF
TGTGCCAGCAGGCAGGGTGTCTATGGCTACACCTTC
>TRBV7-9|TRBJ1-1|few|NA
CASSLARSQGGAFF
TGTGCCAGCAGCTTAGCGCGTTCGCAGGGAGGAGCTTTCTTT
>TRBV12-3/TRBV12-4|TRBJ2-6|NA|NA
CASSFGGQGANVLTF
TGTGCCAGCAGTTTCGGCGGGCAGGGGGCCAACGTCCTGACTTTC
>TRBV27|TRBJ1-2|NA|NA
CASSRREGAYGYTF
TGTGCCAGCAGTCGACGCGAGGGAGCCTATGGCTACACCTTC
>TRBV6-6|TRBJ2-3|NA|TRBD2
CASTKGRAPDTDTQYF
TGTGCCAGCACCAAAGGGAGGGCCCCGGACACAGATACGCAGTATTTT
>TRBV28|TRBJ2-1|NA|TRBD1
CASSSWTGGFNEQFF
TGTGCCAGCAGTTCCTGGACAGGGGGTTTCAATGAGCAGTTCTTC
>TRBV6-2/TRBV6-3|TRBJ2-7|NA|TRBD1
CASSTGGRMDEQYF
TGTGCCAGCAGTACAGGGGGCCGGATGGACGAGCAGTACTTC
>TRBV5-1|TRBJ1-5|NA|NA
CASSLMPGDSNQPQHF
TGCGCCAGCAGCTTGATGCCAGGGGATAGCAATCAGCCCCAGCATTTT
>TRBV18|TRBJ1-4|NA|TRBD1
CASSPFQGAGEKLFF
TGTGCCAGCTCACCCTTCCAGGGGGCCGGTGAAAAACTGTTTTTT
>TRBV12-3/TRBV12-4|TRBJ2-1|NA|NA
CASSPSASYNEQFF
TGTGCCAGCAGCCCTAGCGCCTCCTACAATGAGCAGTTCTTC
>TRBV2|TRBJ1-5|NA|NA
CASSDPSGSLQPQHF
TGTGCCAGCAGTGATCCTTCGGGTAGTCTTCAGCCCCAGCATTTT